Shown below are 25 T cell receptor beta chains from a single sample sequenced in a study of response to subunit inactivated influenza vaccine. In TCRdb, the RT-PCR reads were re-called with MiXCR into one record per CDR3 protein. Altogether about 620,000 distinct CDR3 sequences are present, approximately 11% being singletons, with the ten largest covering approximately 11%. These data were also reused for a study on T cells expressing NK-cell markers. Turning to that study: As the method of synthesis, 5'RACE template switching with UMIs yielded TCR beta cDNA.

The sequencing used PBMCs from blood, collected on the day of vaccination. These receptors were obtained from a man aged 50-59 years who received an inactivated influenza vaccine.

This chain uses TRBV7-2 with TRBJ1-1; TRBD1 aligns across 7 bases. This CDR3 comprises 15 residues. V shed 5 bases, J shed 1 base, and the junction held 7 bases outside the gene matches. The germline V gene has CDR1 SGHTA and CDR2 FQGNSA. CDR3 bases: TGTGCCAGCAGCCCCCAGGGGGTTGCGAACACTGAAGCTTTCTTT. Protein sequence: CASSPQGVANTEAFF. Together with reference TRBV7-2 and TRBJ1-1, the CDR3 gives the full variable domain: GAGVSQSPSNKVTEKGKDVELRCDPISGHTALYWYRQSLGQGLEFLIYFQGNSAPDKSGLPSDRFSAERTGGSVSTLTIQRTQQEDSAVYLCASSPQGVANTEAFFGQGTRLTVV.

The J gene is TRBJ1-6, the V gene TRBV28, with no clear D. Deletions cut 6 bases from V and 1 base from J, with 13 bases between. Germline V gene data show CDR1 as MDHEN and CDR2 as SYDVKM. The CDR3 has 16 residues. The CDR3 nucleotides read TGTGCCAGCAGCAAAGATATATCATCCTATAATTCACCCCTCCACTTT. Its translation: CASSKDISSYNSPLHF.

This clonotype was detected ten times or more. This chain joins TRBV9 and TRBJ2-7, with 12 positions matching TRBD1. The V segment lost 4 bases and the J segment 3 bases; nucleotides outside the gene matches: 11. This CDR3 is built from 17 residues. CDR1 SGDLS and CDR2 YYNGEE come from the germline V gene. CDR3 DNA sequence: TGTGCCAGCAGCCCCCGCCTCGGGACAGGGGGCAACTACGAGCAGTACTTC. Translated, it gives CASSPRLGTGGNYEQYF.

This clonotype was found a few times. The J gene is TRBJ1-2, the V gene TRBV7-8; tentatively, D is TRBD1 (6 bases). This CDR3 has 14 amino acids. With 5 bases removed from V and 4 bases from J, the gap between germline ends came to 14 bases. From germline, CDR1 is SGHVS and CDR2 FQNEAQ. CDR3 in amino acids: CASSPQGRGYGYTF. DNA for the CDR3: TGTGCCAGCAGCCCACAGGGCAGGGGCTATGGCTACACCTTC.

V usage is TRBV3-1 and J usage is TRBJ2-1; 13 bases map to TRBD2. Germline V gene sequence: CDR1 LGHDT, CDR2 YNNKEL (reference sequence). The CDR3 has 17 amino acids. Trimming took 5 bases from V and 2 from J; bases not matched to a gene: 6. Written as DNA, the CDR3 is TGTGCCAGCAGCAGAGGGACTAGCGGGACGACCTACAATGAGCAGTTCTTC. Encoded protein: CASSRGTSGTTYNEQFF.

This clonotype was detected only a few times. In DNA, the CDR3 is TGTGCCAGCAGTCTATACCGGGACAGTGAAGCTTTCTTT. Its translation: CASSLYRDSEAFF. V gene TRBV12-3 or TRBV12-4 combines with J gene TRBJ1-1; 7 nucleotides agree with TRBD1. The V and J ends lost 5 bases and 7 bases, in that order; junction bases with no gene match: 7. The CDR3 runs 13 residues.

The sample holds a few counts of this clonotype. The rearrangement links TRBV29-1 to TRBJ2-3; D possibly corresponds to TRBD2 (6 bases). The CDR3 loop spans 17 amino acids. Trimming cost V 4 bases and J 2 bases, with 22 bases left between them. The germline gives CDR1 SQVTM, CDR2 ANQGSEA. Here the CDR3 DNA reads TGCAGCGTTGCTTCGGGGGTGTTTGAGCGGTACACAGATACGCAGTATTTT. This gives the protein CSVASGVFERYTDTQYF.

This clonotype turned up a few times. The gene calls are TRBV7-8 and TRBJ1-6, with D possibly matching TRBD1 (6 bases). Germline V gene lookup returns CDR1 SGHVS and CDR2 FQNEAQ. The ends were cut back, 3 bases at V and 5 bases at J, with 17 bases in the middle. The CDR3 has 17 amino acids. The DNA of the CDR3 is TGTGCCAGCAGCTTTGCTAGAGGGGGGAATAATAATTCACCCCTCCACTTT. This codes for CASSFARGGNNNSPLHF.

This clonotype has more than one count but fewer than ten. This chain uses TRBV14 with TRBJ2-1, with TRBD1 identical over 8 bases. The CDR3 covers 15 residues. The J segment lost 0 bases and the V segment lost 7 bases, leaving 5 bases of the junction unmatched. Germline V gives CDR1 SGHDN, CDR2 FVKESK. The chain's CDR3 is CASNTGGSSYNEQFF. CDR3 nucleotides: TGTGCCAGCAATACAGGGGGGAGCTCCTACAATGAGCAGTTCTTC.

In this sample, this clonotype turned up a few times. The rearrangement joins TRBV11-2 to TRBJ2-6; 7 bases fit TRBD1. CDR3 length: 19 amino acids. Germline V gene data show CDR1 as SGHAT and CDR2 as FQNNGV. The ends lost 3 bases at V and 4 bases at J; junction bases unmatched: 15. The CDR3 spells CASSFGDGQATGGANVLTF. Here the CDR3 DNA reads TGTGCCAGCAGCTTTGGTGATGGACAGGCTACGGGGGGGGCCAACGTCCTGACTTTC.

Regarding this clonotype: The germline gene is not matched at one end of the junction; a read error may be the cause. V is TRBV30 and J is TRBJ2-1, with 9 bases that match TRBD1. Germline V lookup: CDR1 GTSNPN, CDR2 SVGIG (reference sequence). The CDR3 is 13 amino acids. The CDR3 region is CAWEGQGYNEHFF. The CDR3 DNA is TGTGCCTGGGAGGGACAGGGCTACAATGAGCATTTCTTC.

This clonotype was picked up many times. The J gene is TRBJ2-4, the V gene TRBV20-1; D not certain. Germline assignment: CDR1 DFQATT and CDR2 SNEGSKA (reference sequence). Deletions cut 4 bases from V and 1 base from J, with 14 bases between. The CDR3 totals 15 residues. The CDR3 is CSATRSQSAKNIQYF. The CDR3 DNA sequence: TGCAGTGCTACCCGTTCCCAATCGGCCAAAAACATTCAGTACTTC.

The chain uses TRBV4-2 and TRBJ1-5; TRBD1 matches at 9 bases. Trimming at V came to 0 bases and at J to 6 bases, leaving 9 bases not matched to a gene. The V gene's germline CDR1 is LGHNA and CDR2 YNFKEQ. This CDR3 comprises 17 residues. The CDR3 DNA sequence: TGTGCCAGCAGCCAAGATCCCGCGACAGGGGGGCGTCAGCCCCAGCATTTT. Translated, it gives CASSQDPATGGRQPQHF.

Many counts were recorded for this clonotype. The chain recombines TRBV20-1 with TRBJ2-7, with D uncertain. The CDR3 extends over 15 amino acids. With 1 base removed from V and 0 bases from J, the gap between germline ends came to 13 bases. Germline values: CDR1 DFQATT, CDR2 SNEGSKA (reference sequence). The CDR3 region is CSARGAQTPSYEQYF. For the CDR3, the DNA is TGCAGTGCTAGAGGTGCGCAGACCCCCTCCTACGAGCAGTACTTC.

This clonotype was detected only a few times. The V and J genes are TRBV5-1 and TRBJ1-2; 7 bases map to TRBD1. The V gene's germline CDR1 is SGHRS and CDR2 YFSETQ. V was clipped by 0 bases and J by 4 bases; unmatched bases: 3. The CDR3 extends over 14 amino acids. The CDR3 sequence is CASSLGAGGYGYTF. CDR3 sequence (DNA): TGCGCCAGCAGCTTGGGTGCAGGGGGCTATGGCTACACCTTC. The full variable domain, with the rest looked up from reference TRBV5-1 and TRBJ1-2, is KAGVTQTPRYLIKTRGQQVTLSCSPISGHRSVSWYQQTPGQGLQFLFEYFSETQRNKGNFPGRFSGRQFSNSRSEMNVSTLELGDSALYLCASSLGAGGYGYTFGSGTRLTVV.

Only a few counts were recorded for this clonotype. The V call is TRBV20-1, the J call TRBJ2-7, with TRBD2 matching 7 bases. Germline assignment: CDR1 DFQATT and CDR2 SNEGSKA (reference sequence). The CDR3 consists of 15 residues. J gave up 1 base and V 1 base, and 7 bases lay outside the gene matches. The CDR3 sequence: CSARVSAGWSYEQYF. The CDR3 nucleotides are TGCAGTGCTAGAGTGTCAGCGGGATGGTCCTACGAGCAGTACTTC.

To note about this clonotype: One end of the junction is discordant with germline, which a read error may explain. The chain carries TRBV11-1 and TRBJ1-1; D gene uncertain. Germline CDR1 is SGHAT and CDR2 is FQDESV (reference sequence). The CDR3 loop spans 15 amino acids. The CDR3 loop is CASSLALTENAEAFF. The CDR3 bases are TGTGCCAGCAGCTTAGCGCTAACTGAGAACGCTGAAGCTTTCTTT. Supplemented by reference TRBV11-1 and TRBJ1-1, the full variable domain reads EAEVAQSPRYKITEKSQAVAFWCDPISGHATLYWYRQILGQGPELLVQFQDESVVDDSQLPKDRFSAERLKGVDSTLKIQPAELGDSAMYLCASSLALTENAEAFFGQGTRLTVV.

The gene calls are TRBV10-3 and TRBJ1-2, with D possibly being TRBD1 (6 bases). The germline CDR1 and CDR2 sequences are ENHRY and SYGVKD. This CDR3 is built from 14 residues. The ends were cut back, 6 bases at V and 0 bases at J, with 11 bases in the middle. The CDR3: CAISGQSSNYGYTF. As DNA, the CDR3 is TGTGCCATCAGCGGACAGTCCTCTAACTATGGCTACACCTTC.

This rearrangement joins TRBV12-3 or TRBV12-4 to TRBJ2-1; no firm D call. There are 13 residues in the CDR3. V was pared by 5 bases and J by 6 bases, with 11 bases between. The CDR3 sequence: CASSAPPVNEQFF. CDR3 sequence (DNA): TGTGCCAGCAGTGCCCCGCCGGTCAATGAGCAGTTCTTC.

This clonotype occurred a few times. The CDR3, as DNA: TGTGCCAGCAGTTTAGATCCGGCGGGGGGCGGCAATCAGCCCCAGCATTTT. This translates into CASSLDPAGGGNQPQHF. The V and J genes are TRBV12-3 or TRBV12-4 and TRBJ1-5, with a weak D call TRBD1 (6 bases). This CDR3 spans 17 amino acids. V dropped 1 base and J dropped 2 bases, with 15 bases sitting between them.

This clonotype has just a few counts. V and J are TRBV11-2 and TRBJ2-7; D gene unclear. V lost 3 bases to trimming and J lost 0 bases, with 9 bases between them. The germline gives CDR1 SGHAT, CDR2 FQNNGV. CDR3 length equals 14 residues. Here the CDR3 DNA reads TGTGCCAGCAGCTTGAGTCGAGCCTCCTACGAGCAGTACTTC. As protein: CASSLSRASYEQYF. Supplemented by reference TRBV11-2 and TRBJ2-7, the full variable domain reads EAGVAQSPRYKIIEKRQSVAFWCNPISGHATLYWYQQILGQGPKLLIQFQNNGVVDDSQLPKDRFSAERLKGVDSTLKIQPAKLEDSAVYLCASSLSRASYEQYFGPGTRLTVT.

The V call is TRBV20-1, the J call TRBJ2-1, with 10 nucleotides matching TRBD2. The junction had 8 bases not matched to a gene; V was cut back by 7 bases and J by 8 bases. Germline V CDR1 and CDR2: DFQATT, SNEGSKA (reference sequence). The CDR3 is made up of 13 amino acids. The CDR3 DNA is TGCAGTGTTTTCACTAGCGGGAATCATGAGCAGTTCTTC. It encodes CSVFTSGNHEQFF.

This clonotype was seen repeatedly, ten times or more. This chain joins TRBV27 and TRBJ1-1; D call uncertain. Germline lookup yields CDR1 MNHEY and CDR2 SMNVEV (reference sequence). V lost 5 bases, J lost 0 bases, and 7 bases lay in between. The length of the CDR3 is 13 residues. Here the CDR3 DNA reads TGTGCCAGCAGTCAAAGTTTGAACACTGAAGCTTTCTTT. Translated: CASSQSLNTEAFF.

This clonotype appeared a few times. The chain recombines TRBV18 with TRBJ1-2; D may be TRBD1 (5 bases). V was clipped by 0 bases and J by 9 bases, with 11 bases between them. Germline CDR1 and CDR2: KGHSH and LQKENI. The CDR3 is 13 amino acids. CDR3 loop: CASSPPGQSRYTF. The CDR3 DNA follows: TGTGCCAGCTCACCACCGGGGCAGTCGCGCTACACCTTC.

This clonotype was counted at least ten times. CDR3 sequence (DNA): TGTGCCAGCAGTTTAGCGGTGGGCGACTATGGCTACACCTTC. Amino acid sequence: CASSLAVGDYGYTF. The gene calls are TRBV12-3 or TRBV12-4 and TRBJ1-2, with D hard to call. The V and J ends lost 0 bases and 3 bases respectively, with 8 bases between them. The CDR3 has 14 residues.